Shown below are 14 T cell receptor beta chains from a single sample sequenced in a study of cytomegalovirus exposure and HLA in healthy donors. 13 Jbeta primers and 60 Vbeta primers were used for the PCR. Assay: immunoSEQ multiplex PCR; the TCRdb copy retains only in-frame clones and omits some. The table includes about 140,000 clones, approximately 67% detected once. The source material was PBMCs. These receptors came from a woman aged 55-69 years in good health and CMV-seronegative.

The chain couples TRBV18 to TRBJ2-7; perhaps TRBD2 as D (7 bases). The CDR3 totals 14 residues. With 6 bases removed from V and 6 bases from J, the gap between germline ends came to 18 bases. Germline V CDR1 and CDR2: KGHSH, LQKENI. CDR3 nucleotides: TGTGCCAGCTCCCCCAAACAGGGAGGGCTCGAGCAGTACTTC. Translated, it gives CASSPKQGGLEQYF.

This clone showed up just a few times. The V call is TRBV19, the J call TRBJ1-5; 10 bases line up with TRBD1. V dropped 5 bases and J dropped 2; count of bases not matched to a gene: 12. Looked up from germline, CDR1 is LNHDA and CDR2 is SQIVND (reference sequence). This CDR3 is 18 amino acids long. CDR3 loop: CASSPPSGTGVGNQPQHF. The CDR3 DNA follows: TGTGCCAGTAGTCCGCCCAGCGGGACAGGGGTTGGCAATCAGCCCCAGCATTTT.

This clone showed up just once. The chain recombines TRBV30 with TRBJ1-2; possible D gene TRBD1, 6 bases. Trimming cost V 5 bases and J 7 bases, with 14 bases left between them. The CDR3 runs 12 residues. The germline V gene encodes CDR1 GTSNPN and CDR2 SVGIG (reference sequence). The CDR3 region is CAWGTGMAGYTF. The CDR3 region has the DNA TGTGCCTGGGGTACAGGGATGGCTGGCTACACCTTC. Looking up the rest from reference TRBV30 and TRBJ1-2 gives the full variable domain: SQTIHQWPATLVQPVGSPLSLECTVEGTSNPNLYWYRQAAGRGLQLLFYSVGIGQISSEVPQNLSASRPQDRQFILSSKKLLLSDSGFYLCAWGTGMAGYTFGSGTRLTVV.

The chain has TRBV19 and TRBJ2-6, with a possible D match to TRBD2 (6 bases). The germline V gene has CDR1 LNHDA and CDR2 SQIVND (reference sequence). The CDR3 sequence is 16 residues long. V lost 0 bases to trimming and J lost 4 bases, with 10 bases between them. In nucleotides, the CDR3 is TGTGCCAGTAGTATAGATGGGGGGTCGGGGGCCAACGTCCTGACTTTC. This codes for CASSIDGGSGANVLTF.

V gene TRBV11-1 combines with J gene TRBJ1-2, with TRBD1 matching over 7 bases. Per the germline V gene, CDR1 is SGHAT and CDR2 is FQDESV (reference sequence). The CDR3 consists of 13 residues. V dropped 5 bases and J dropped 8; count of bases not matched to a gene: 8. The CDR3 sequence: CASSGDSDLGYTF. In DNA form, the CDR3 reads TGTGCCAGCAGCGGGGACAGTGACCTGGGCTACACCTTC.

V usage is TRBV13 and J usage is TRBJ2-3; 7 nucleotides match TRBD2. Germline-derived CDR1 and CDR2 are PRHDT and FYEKMQ (reference sequence). The CDR3 extends over 16 amino acids. V was clipped by 5 bases and J by 4 bases; unmatched bases: 12. CDR3 residues: CASSLRGGRWSDTQYF. CDR3 bases: TGTGCCAGCAGCCTACGGGGAGGGAGATGGTCAGATACGCAGTATTTT.

This chain joins TRBV5-1 and TRBJ1-3; 10 bases line up with TRBD1. After removal of 0 bases from V and 1 base from J, the junction contained 1 base not matched to a gene. CDR3 size: 16 residues. Looked up from germline, CDR1 is SGHRS and CDR2 is YFSETQ. The CDR3 region is CASSLGDRGSGNTIYF. The CDR3 region has the DNA TGCGCCAGCAGCTTGGGGGACAGGGGTTCTGGAAACACCATATATTTT.

The CDR3 nucleotides read TGCGCCAGCAGCTTGGCCACTATAGGACTAGCCGGTAGCTACGAGCAGTACTTC. Translated, it gives CASSLATIGLAGSYEQYF. The rearrangement joins TRBV5-1 to TRBJ2-7, with 8 nucleotides matching TRBD2. With V trimmed by 0 bases and J by 3 bases, 14 bases remained unmatched. The germline V gene has CDR1 SGHRS and CDR2 YFSETQ. This CDR3 region has 18 residues.

This chain uses TRBV19 with TRBJ2-5; 11 nucleotides match TRBD2. V lost 5 bases to trimming and J lost 5 bases; unmatched junction nucleotides: 7. Germline V CDR1 and CDR2: LNHDA, SQIVND (reference sequence). The length of the CDR3 is 15 residues. CDR3 sequence reads: CASSETSGAWETQYF. The CDR3 DNA is TGTGCCAGTAGTGAGACTAGCGGGGCTTGGGAGACCCAGTACTTC.

This rearrangement joins TRBV9 to TRBJ2-5; 10 bases are a match to TRBD2. With V trimmed by 1 base and J by 5 bases, 5 bases remained unmatched. Germline lookup yields CDR1 SGDLS and CDR2 YYNGEE. This CDR3 is 15 amino acids long. CDR3 bases: TGTGCCAGCAGCGTAACCGGGACTAGCGTTGAGACCCAGTACTTC. Amino acid sequence: CASSVTGTSVETQYF.

This clone has just a few counts. This rearrangement joins TRBV5-4 to TRBJ2-1; 14 bases line up with TRBD2. This CDR3 is 16 amino acids long. The junction had 4 bases not matched to a gene; V was cut back by 0 bases and J by 8 bases. Germline CDR1 is SGHNT and CDR2 is YYREEE (reference sequence). The DNA for the CDR3 is TGTGCCAGCAGCTTGGGACTAGCGGGGGGGCAGGATGAGCAGTTCTTC. Translating gives CASSLGLAGGQDEQFF.

This chain uses TRBV5-1 with TRBJ1-4; TRBD1 is a possible D gene (5 bases). In germline, CDR1 is SGHRS, CDR2 YFSETQ. V was cut by 4 bases and J by 4 bases, with 14 bases left in between. CDR3 length: 15 residues. CDR3 nucleotide sequence: TGCGCCAGCAGCCGAGGGCGGGGCGATAATGAAAAACTGTTTTTT. It is translated as CASSRGRGDNEKLFF.

The gene calls are TRBV9 and TRBJ2-4, with 7 bases matching TRBD2. The germline V gene encodes CDR1 SGDLS and CDR2 YYNGEE. CDR3 length: 15 amino acids. J was trimmed by 5 bases and V by 4 bases; bases with no gene match: 9. The CDR3 is CASSTNGRIENIQYF. CDR3 DNA: TGTGCCAGCAGCACCAACGGGAGGATTGAAAACATTCAGTACTTC.

The rearrangement joins TRBV4-3 to TRBJ1-2; 7 nucleotides match TRBD1. Trimming at V came to 0 bases and at J to 5 bases, leaving 6 bases not matched to a gene. Germline V CDR1 and CDR2: LGHNA, YSLEER. The CDR3 consists of 15 residues. The CDR3 sequence: CASSQDGQVFYGYTF. In nucleotides, the CDR3 is TGCGCCAGCAGCCAAGACGGACAGGTCTTTTATGGCTACACCTTC.